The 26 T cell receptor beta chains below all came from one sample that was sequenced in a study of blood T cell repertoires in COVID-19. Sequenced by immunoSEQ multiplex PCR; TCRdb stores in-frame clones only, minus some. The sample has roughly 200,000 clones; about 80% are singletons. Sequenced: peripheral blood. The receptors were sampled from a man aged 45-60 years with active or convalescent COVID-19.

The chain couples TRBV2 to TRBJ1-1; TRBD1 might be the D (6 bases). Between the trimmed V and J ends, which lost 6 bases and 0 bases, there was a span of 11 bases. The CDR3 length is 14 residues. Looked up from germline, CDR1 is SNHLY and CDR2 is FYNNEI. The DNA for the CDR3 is TGTGCCAGCAGCTGGGACACTCTGAACACTGAAGCTTTCTTT. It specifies CASSWDTLNTEAFF.

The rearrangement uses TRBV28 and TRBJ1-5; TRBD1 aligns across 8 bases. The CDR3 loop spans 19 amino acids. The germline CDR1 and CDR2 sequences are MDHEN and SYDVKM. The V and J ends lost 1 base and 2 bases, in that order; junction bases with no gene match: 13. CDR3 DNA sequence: TGTGCCAGCAGTTTATCGGGACAGGAGGGGGAGGTAGGCAATCAGCCCCAGCATTTT. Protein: CASSLSGQEGEVGNQPQHF.

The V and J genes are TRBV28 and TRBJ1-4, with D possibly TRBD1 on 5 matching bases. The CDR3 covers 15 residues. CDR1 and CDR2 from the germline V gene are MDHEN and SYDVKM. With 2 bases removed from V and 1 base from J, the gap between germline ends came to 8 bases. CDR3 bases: TGTGCCAGCAGTTTAGGGGGGAGAACTAATGAAAAACTGTTTTTT. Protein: CASSLGGRTNEKLFF.

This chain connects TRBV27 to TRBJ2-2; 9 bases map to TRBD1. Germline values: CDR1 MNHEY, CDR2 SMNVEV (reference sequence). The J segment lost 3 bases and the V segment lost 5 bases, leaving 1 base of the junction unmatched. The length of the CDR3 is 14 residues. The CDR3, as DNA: TGTGCCAGCAGTCGGGACAGGGACACCGGGGAGCTGTTTTTT. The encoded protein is CASSRDRDTGELFF.

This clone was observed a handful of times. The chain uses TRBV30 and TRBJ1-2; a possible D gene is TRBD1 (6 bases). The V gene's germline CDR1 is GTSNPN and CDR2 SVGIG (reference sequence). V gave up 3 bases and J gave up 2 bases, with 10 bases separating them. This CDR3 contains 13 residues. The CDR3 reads CAWSLQGNYGYTF. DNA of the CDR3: TGTGCCTGGAGCTTACAGGGAAACTATGGCTACACCTTC.

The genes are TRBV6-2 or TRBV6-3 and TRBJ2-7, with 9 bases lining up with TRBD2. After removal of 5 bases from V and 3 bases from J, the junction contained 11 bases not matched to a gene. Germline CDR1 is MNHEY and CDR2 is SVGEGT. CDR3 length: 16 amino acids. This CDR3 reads CASSDPGLALDYEQYF. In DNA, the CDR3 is TGTGCCAGCAGTGACCCCGGACTAGCGTTAGACTACGAGCAGTACTTC.

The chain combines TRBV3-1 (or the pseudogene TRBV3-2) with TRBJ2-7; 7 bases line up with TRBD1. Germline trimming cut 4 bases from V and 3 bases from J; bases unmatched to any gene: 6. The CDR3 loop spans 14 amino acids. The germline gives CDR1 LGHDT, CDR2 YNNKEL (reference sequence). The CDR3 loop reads CASSLRGRDYEQYF. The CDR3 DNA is TGTGCCAGCAGCCTAAGGGGGCGAGACTACGAGCAGTACTTC.

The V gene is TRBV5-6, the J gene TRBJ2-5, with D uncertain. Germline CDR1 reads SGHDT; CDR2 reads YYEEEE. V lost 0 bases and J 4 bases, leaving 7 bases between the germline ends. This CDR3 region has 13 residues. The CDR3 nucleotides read TGTGCCAGCAGCTTGGGGCAGTTAGAGACCCAGTACTTC. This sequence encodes CASSLGQLETQYF.

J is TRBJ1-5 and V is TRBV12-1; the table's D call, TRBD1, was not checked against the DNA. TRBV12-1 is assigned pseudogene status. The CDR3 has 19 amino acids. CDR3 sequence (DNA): TGTGCCAGCAGTATCTCCCGGGACAGGGGGACAGATAGCAATCAGCCCCAGCATTTT. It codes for CASSISRDRGTDSNQPQHF.

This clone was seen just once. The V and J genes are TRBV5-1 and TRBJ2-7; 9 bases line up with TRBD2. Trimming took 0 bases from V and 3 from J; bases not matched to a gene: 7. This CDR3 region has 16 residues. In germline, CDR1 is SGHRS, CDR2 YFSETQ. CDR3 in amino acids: CASSLALRGGIYEQYF. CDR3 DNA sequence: TGCGCCAGCAGCTTGGCCTTGCGGGGGGGCATCTACGAGCAGTACTTC.

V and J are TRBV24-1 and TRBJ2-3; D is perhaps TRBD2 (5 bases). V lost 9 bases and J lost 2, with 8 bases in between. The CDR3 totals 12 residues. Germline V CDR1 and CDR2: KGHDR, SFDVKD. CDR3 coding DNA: TGTGCCACCGGAGGAATCACAGATACGCAGTATTTT. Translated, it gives CATGGITDTQYF.

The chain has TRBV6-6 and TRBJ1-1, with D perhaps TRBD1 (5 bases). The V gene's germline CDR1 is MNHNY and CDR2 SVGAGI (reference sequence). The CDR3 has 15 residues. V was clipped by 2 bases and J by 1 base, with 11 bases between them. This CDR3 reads CASSYGGDWNTEAFF. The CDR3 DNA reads TGTGCCAGCAGTTACGGAGGGGATTGGAACACTGAAGCTTTCTTT.

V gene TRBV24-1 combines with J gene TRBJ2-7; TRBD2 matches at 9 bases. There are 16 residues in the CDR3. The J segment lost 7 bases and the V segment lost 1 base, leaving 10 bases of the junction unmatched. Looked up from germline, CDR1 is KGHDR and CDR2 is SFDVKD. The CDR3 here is CATSDFAAGGRLEQYF. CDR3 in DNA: TGTGCCACCAGTGATTTTGCGGCGGGGGGGCGGTTGGAGCAGTACTTC.

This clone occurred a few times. The CDR3 loop is CASSPPQGDTQYF. In DNA, the CDR3 is TGTGCCAGCAGTCCCCCCCAGGGAGATACGCAGTATTTT. The chain carries TRBV27 and TRBJ2-3, with a tentative D call TRBD1 (5 bases). The germline gives CDR1 MNHEY, CDR2 SMNVEV (reference sequence). The CDR3 loop spans 13 amino acids. V lost 5 bases, J lost 5 bases, and 11 bases lay in between.

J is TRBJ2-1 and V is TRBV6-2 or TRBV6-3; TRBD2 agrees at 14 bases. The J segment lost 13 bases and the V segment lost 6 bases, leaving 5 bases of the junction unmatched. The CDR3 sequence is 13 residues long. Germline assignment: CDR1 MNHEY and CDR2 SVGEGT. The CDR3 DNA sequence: TGTGCCAGCAGCTCCGGACTAGCGGGGGGTCAGTTCTTC. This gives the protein CASSSGLAGGQFF.

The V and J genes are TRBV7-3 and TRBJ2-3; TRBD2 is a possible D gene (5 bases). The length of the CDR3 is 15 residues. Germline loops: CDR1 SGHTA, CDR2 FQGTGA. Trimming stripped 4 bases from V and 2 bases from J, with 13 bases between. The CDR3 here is CASSSKSGFTDTQYF. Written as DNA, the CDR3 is TGTGCCAGCAGCTCCAAGAGCGGCTTCACAGATACGCAGTATTTT.

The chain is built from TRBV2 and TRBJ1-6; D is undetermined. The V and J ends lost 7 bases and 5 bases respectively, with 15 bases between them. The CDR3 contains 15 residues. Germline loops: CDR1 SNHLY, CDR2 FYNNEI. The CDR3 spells CASNMAGLDNSPLHF. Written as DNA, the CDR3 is TGTGCCAGCAATATGGCGGGGTTGGATAATTCACCCCTCCACTTT.

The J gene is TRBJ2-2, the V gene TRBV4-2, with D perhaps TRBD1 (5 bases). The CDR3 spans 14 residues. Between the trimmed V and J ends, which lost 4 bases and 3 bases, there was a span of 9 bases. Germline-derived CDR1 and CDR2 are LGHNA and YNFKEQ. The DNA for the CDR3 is TGTGCCAGCAGCCCCCAGGGTGACACCGGGGAGCTGTTTTTT. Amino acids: CASSPQGDTGELFF.

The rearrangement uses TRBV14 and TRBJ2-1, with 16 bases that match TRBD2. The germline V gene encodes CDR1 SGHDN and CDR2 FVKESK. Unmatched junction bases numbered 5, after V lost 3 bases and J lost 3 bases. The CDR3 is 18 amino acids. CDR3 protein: CASSQPGLAGGNYNEQFF. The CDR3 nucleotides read TGTGCCAGCAGCCAGCCGGGACTAGCGGGGGGGAACTACAATGAGCAGTTCTTC. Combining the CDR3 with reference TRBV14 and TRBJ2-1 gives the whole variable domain EAGVTQFPSHSVIEKGQTVTLRCDPISGHDNLYWYRRVMGKEIKFLLHFVKESKQDESGMPNNRFLAERTGGTYSTLKVQPAELEDSGVYFCASSQPGLAGGNYNEQFFGPGTRLTVL.

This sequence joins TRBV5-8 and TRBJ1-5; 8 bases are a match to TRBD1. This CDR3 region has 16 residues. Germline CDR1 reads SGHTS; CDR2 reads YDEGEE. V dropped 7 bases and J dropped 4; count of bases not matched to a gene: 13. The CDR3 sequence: CASSGQGLRRNQPQHF. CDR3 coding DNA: TGTGCCAGCTCTGGACAGGGCTTACGTCGTAATCAGCCCCAGCATTTT.

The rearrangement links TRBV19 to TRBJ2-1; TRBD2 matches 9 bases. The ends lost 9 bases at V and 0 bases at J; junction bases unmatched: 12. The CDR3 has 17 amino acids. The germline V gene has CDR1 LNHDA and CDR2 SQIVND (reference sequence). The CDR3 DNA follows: TGTGCCAGCACTCATAGCGGGGGCACGGGCTCCTACAATGAGCAGTTCTTC. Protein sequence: CASTHSGGTGSYNEQFF.

The CDR3 protein is CARASGSSYNEQFF. CDR3 DNA: TGTGCCCGCGCCTCGGGTAGCTCCTACAATGAGCAGTTCTTC. The V gene is TRBV25-1, the J gene TRBJ2-1; D unclear. The CDR3 spans 14 residues. CDR1 is MGHDK, CDR2 SYGVNS, per germline. Trimming pared 11 bases from V and 0 bases from J, leaving 14 bases between. Full variable domain (missing parts from reference TRBV25-1 and TRBJ2-1): EADIYQTPRYLVIGTGKKITLECSQTMGHDKMYWYQQDPGMELHLIHYSYGVNSTEKGDLSSESTVSRIRTEHFPLTLESARPSHTSQYLCARASGSSYNEQFFGPGTRLTVL.

The CDR3 region has the DNA TGTGCCTGGAGCGGCACAGGGGGCGCCATCAATGAGCAGTTCTTC. Its protein is CAWSGTGGAINEQFF. The genes are TRBV30 and TRBJ2-1; TRBD1 matches at 9 bases. The CDR3 is 15 residues long. V shed 3 bases, J shed 6 bases, and the junction held 9 bases outside the gene matches. Per germline, CDR1 GTSNPN and CDR2 SVGIG (reference sequence).

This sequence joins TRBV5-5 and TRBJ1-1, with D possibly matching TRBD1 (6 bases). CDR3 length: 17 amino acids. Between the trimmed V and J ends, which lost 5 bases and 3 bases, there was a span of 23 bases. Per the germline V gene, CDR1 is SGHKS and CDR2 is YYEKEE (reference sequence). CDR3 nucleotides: TGTGCCAGCAGACCCCTAACAGGGAGGGTGAAGGACACTGAAGCTTTCTTT. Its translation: CASRPLTGRVKDTEAFF.

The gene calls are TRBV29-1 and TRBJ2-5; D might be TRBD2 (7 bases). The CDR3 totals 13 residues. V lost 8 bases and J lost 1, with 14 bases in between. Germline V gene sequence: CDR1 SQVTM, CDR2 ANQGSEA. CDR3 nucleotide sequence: TGCAGCTCAGGGGAGGGTTTCCAAGAGACCCAGTACTTC. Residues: CSSGEGFQETQYF.

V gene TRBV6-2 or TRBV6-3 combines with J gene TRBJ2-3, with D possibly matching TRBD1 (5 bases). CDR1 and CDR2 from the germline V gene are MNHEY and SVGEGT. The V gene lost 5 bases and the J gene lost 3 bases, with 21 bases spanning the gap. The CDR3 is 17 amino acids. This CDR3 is CASSPQGFNVWTDTQYF. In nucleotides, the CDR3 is TGTGCCAGCAGTCCGCAGGGCTTTAACGTCTGGACAGATACGCAGTATTTT.